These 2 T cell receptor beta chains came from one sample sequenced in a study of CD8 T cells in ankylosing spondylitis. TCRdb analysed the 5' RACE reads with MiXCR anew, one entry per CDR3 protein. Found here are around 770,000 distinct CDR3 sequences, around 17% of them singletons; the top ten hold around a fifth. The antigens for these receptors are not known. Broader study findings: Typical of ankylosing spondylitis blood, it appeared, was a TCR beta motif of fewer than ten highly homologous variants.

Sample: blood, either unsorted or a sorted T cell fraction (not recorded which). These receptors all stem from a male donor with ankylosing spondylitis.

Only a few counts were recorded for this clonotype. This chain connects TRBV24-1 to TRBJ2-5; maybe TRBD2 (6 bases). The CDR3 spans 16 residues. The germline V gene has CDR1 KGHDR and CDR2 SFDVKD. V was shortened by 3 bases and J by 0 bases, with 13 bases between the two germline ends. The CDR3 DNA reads TGTGCCACCAGTGATCGGGGGAGCCCCAACCAAGAGACCCAGTACTTC. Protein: CATSDRGSPNQETQYF.

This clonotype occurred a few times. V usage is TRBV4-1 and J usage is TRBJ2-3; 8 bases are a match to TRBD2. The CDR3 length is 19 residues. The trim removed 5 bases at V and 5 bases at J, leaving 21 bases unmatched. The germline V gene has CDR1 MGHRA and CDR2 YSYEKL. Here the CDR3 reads CASSLREGVAGTSRDTQYF. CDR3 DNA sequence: TGCGCCAGCAGCTTACGGGAGGGAGTAGCGGGGACGTCTAGAGATACGCAGTATTTT.